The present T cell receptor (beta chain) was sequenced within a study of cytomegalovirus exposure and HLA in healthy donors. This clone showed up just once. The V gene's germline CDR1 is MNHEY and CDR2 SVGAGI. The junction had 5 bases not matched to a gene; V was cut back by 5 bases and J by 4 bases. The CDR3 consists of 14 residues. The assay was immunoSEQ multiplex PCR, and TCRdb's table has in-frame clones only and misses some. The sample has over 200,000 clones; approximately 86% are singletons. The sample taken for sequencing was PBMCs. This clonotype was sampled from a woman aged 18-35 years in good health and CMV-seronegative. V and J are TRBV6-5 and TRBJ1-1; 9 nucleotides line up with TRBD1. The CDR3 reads CASSRQGGSTEAFF. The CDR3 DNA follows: TGTGCCAGCAGTAGACAGGGGGGATCCACTGAAGCTTTCTTT.